This T cell receptor (beta chain) was captured by sequencing in a study of cytomegalovirus exposure and HLA in healthy donors. Study-wide context: Earlier, fewer than 140 million unique TCR beta sequences were recovered from about 170 million T cells by an analysis.

Details on this clone: Antigen unknown.

Regarding the study as a whole: Another analysis was done later, and it associated approximately 17,000 TCR beta sequences with HLA alleles at 0.05 false discovery rate. Within an earlier analysis, most TCR beta V segments proved productive either about 90% or about 30% of the time. Among TCR beta chains, those listed as cytomegalovirus-associated numbered about 160.

The PCR used 60 Vbeta and 13 Jbeta primers. Clones were read by immunoSEQ multiplex PCR, and TCRdb kept only the in-frame ones, dropping some. The profile shows about 200,000 clones, 77% of them singletons. Deletions cut 3 bases from V and 10 bases from J, with 17 bases between. CDR1 is SGDLS, CDR2 YYNGEE, per germline. This CDR3 region has 15 residues. The sample comprised PBMCs. The chain joins TRBV9 to TRBJ1-6; a weak D match, TRBD1 (5 bases). This TCR came from a woman in her 30s in good health and CMV-seropositive. CDR3 in DNA: TGTGCCAGCAGCGCGGGGGTCTCAAGCAGATCACCCCTCCACTTT. The encoded protein is CASSAGVSSRSPLHF.